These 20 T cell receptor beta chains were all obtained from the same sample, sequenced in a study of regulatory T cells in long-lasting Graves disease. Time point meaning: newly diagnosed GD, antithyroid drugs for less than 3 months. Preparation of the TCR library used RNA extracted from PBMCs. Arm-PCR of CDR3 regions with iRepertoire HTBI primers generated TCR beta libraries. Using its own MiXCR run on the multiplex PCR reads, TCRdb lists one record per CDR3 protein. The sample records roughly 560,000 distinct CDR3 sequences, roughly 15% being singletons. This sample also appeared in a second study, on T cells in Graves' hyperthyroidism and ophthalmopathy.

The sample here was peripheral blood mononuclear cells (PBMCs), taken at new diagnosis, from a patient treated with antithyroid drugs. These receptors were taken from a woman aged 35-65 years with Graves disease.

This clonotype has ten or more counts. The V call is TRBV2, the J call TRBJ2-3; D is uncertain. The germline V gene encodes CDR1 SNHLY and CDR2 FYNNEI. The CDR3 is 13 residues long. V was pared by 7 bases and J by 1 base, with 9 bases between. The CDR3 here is CASTLGGTDTQYF. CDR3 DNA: TGTGCCAGCACCCTCGGCGGCACAGATACGCAGTATTTT.

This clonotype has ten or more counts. This CDR3 reads CASSFEGPYGYTF. Written as DNA, the CDR3 is TGTGCCAGCAGTTTCGAAGGCCCCTATGGCTACACCTTC. The chain joins TRBV12-3 or TRBV12-4 to TRBJ1-2; D gene unclear. This CDR3 has 13 amino acids. The V and J ends lost 3 bases and 4 bases respectively, with 9 bases between them.

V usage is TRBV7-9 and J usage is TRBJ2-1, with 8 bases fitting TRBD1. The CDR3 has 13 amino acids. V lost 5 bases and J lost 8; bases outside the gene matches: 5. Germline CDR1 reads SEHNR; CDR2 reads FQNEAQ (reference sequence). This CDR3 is CASSQTGDDEQFF. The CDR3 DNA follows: TGTGCCAGCAGCCAGACAGGGGACGATGAGCAGTTCTTC.

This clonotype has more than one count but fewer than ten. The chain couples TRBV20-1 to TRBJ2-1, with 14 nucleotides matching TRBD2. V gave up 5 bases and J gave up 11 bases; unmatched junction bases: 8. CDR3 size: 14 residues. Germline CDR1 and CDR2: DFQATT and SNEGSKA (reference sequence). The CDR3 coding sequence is TGCAGTGCTCACGGGACTAGCGGGGGAAACAAGCAGTTCTTC. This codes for CSAHGTSGGNKQFF.

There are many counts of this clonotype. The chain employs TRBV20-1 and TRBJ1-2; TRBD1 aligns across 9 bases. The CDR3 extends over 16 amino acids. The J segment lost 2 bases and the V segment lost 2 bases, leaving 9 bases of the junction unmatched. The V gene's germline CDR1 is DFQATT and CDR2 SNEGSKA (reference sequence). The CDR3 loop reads CSARPNMGTGNYGYTF. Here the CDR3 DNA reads TGCAGTGCTAGACCGAATATGGGGACAGGGAACTATGGCTACACCTTC.

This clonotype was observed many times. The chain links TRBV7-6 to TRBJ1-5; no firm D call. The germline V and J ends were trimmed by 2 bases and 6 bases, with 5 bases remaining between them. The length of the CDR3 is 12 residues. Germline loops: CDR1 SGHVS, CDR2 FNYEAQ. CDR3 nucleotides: TGTGCCAGCAGCTTAATTGTTCAGCCCCAGCATTTT. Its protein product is CASSLIVQPQHF.

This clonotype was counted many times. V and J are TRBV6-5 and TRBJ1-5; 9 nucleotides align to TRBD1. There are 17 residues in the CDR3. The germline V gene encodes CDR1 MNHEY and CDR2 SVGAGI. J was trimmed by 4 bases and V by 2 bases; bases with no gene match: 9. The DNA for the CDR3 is TGTGCCAGCAGTTACCGATATCCCGGGACAGGGAATCAGCCCCAGCATTTT. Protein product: CASSYRYPGTGNQPQHF.

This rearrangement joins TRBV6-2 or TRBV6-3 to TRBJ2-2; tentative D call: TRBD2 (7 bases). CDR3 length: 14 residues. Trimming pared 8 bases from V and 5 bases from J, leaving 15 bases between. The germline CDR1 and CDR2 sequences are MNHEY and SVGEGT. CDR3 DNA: TGTGCCAGCCGGGGGGCTGCGAGGACCGGGGAGCTGTTTTTT. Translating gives CASRGAARTGELFF.

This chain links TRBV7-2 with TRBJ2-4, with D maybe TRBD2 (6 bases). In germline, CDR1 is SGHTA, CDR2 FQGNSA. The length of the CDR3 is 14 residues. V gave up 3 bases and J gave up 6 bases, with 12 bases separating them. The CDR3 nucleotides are TGTGCCAGCAGCTTGACCGGGGGTCGAAACATTCAGTACTTC. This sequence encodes CASSLTGGRNIQYF. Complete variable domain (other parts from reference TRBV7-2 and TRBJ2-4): GAGVSQSPSNKVTEKGKDVELRCDPISGHTALYWYRQSLGQGLEFLIYFQGNSAPDKSGLPSDRFSAERTGGSVSTLTIQRTQQEDSAVYLCASSLTGGRNIQYFGAGTRLSVL.

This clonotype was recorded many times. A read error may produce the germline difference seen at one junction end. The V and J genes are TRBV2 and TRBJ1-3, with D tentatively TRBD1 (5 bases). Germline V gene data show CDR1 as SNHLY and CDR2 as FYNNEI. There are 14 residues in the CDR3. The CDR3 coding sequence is TGTACCAGCAGTGCCGACATGGTGGGGGACACCATATATTTT. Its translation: CTSSADMVGDTIYF.

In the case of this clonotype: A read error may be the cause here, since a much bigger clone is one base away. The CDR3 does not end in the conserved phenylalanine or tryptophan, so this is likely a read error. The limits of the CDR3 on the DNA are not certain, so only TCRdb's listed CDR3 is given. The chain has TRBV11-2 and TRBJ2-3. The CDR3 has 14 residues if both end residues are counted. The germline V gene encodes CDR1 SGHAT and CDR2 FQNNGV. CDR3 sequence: CASSLEVGSETQYL.

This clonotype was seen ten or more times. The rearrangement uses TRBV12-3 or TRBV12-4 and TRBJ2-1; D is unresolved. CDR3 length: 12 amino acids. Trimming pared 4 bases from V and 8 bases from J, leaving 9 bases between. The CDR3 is CASSYTAYEQFF. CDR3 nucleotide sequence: TGTGCCAGCAGTTATACAGCCTATGAGCAGTTCTTC.

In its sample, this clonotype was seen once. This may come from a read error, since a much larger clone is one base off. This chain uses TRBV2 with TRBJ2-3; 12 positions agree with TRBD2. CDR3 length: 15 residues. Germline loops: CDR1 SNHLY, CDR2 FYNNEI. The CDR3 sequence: CASRGLAGYTDAQYF. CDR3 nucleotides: TGTGCCAGCAGAGGACTAGCGGGGTATACAGATGCGCAGTATTTT.

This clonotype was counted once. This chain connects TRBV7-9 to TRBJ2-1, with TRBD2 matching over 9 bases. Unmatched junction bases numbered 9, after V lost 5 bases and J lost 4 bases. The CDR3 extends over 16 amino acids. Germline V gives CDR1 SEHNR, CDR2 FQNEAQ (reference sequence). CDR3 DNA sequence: TGTGCCAGCAGCGACTCGGGACTAGCAGCTTACAATGAGCAGTTCTTC. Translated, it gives CASSDSGLAAYNEQFF.

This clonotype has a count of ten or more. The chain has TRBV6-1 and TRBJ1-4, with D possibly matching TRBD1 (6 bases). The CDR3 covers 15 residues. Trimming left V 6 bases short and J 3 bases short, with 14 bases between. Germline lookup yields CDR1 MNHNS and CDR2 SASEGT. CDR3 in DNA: TGTGCCAGCAGGCCCCCCACAGGGCCTAATGAAAAACTGTTTTTT. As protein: CASRPPTGPNEKLFF.

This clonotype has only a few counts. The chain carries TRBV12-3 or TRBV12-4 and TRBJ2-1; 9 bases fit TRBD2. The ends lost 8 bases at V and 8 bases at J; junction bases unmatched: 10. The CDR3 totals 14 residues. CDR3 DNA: TGTGCCAGCGCTAGGGGCGGGGGGGTCGATGAGCAGTTCTTC. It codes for CASARGGGVDEQFF.

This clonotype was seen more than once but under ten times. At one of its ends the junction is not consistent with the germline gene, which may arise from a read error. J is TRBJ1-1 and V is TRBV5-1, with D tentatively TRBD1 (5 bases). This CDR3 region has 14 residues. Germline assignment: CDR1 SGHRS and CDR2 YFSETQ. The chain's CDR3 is CASSLEQANTEAFF. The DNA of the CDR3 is TGTGCCAGCAGCCTTGAACAGGCGAACACTGAAGCTTTCTTT.

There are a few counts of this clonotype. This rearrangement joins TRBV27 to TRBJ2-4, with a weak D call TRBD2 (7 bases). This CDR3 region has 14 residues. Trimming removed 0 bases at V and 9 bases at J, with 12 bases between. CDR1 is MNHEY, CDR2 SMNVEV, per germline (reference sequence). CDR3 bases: TGTGCCAGCAGTTTATCGGGAGGGGGTAGCATTCAGTACTTC. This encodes CASSLSGGGSIQYF.

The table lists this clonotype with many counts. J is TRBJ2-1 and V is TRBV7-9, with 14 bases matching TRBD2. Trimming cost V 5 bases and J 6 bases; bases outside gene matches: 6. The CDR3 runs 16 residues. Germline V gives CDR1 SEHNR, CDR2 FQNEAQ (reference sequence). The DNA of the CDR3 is TGTGCCAGCAGCCAGAGACTAGCGGGGGGGCTCAATGAGCAGTTCTTC. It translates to CASSQRLAGGLNEQFF.

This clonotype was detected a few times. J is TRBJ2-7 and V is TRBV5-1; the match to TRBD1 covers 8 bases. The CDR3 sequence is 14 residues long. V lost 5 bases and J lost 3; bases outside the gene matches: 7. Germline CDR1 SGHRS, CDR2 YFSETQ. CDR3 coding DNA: TGCGCCAGCAGGACACAGACAGGGGACTACGAGCAGTACTTC. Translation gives CASRTQTGDYEQYF.